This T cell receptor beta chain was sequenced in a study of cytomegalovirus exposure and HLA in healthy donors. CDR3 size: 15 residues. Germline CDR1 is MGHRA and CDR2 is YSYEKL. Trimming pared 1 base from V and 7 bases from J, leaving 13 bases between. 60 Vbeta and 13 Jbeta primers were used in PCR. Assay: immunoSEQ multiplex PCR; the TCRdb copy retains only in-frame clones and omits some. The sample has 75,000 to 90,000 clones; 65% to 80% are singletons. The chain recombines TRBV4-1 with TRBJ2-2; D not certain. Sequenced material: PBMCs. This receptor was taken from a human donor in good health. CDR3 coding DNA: TGCGCCAGCAGCCAAGTCCTGAATAACTTCGGGGAGCTGTTTTTT. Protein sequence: CASSQVLNNFGELFF.